These 11 T cell receptor beta chains came from one sample sequenced in a study of cytomegalovirus exposure and HLA in healthy donors. The PCR made use of 60 Vbeta and 13 Jbeta primers. Clones were sequenced by immunoSEQ multiplex PCR, and TCRdb holds only the in-frame ones, with some missing. The repertoire holds 180,000 or so clones, 9.5% seen once, with less than 1.5% in the top ten. Sequencing used PBMCs. The receptors shown here come from a woman in her 30s in good health and CMV-seropositive.

This clone has a handful of counts. The rearrangement joins TRBV6-1 to TRBJ1-1; 9 bases are a match to TRBD1. After removal of 6 bases from V and 0 bases from J, the junction contained 2 bases not matched to a gene. CDR3 length: 14 residues. Germline CDR1 and CDR2: MNHNS and SASEGT. The CDR3 loop is CASRHRGLNTEAFF. CDR3 nucleotides: TGTGCCAGCAGGCACAGGGGGCTGAACACTGAAGCTTTCTTT.

This clone was seen a handful of times. The chain carries TRBV7-2 and TRBJ2-1; TRBD2 might be the D (5 bases). The CDR3 sequence is 15 residues long. V lost 5 bases and J 4 bases, leaving 15 bases between the germline ends. Germline V gene data show CDR1 as SGHTA and CDR2 as FQGNSA. The DNA for the CDR3 is TGTGCCAGCAGCCCCCGGAGGCCCCAATACAATGAGCAGTTCTTC. Protein product: CASSPRRPQYNEQFF.

This chain uses TRBV9 with TRBJ2-5, with D perhaps TRBD2 (7 bases). This CDR3 is built from 16 residues. Looked up from germline, CDR1 is SGDLS and CDR2 is YYNGEE. Trimming removed 4 bases at V and 9 bases at J, with 25 bases between. CDR3 bases: TGTGCCAGCAGCACCCTGGGAGGGACATCTGATGGGGCCCAGTACTTC. Its protein is CASSTLGGTSDGAQYF.

The J gene is TRBJ1-3, the V gene TRBV6-5, with 8 positions matching TRBD1. The CDR3 spans 16 residues. V dropped 4 bases and J dropped 2; count of bases not matched to a gene: 7. Germline CDR1 MNHEY, CDR2 SVGAGI. This CDR3 is CASSSPTGGPGNTIYF. The CDR3, as DNA: TGTGCCAGCAGTTCCCCTACAGGGGGTCCTGGAAACACCATATATTTT.

This clone was seen a few times. The CDR3 end shows no conserved phenylalanine or tryptophan, and so a read error is likely. The J gene is TRBJ2-7, the V gene TRBV27; D is possibly TRBD2 (6 bases). Germline-derived CDR1 and CDR2 are MNHEY and SMNVEV (reference sequence). The CDR3 contains 14 residues. Deletions cut 6 bases from V and 1 base from J, with 13 bases between. The DNA for the CDR3 is TGTGCCAGCAGGACGGGAGCGAGGTCCTACGAGCAGTACTCC. Its translation is CASRTGARSYEQYS.

In this sample, this clone turned up a few times. The genes are TRBV7-9 and TRBJ2-7; the match to TRBD2 covers 10 bases. This CDR3 is 14 amino acids long. The V gene end was trimmed by 5 bases and the J gene end by 5 bases; junction bases not matched to a gene: 6. In germline, CDR1 is SEHNR, CDR2 FQNEAQ (reference sequence). The chain's CDR3 is CASSQSGRADEQYF. CDR3 nucleotides: TGTGCCAGCAGCCAAAGCGGGAGGGCGGACGAGCAGTACTTC.

The CDR3: CASSRDRATDTQYF. In nucleotides, the CDR3 is TGTGCCAGCAGCCGGGACAGGGCAACAGATACGCAGTATTTT. The chain combines TRBV7-3 with TRBJ2-3, with 9 nucleotides matching TRBD1. Germline values: CDR1 SGHTA, CDR2 FQGTGA. This CDR3 region has 14 residues. The junction had 3 bases not matched to a gene; V was cut back by 5 bases and J by 3 bases.

This clone came up a few times. The chain employs TRBV5-4 and TRBJ1-2; TRBD1 matches 9 bases. The CDR3 is 16 residues long. Germline loops: CDR1 SGHNT, CDR2 YYREEE (reference sequence). Trimming at V came to 4 bases and at J to 8 bases, leaving 15 bases not matched to a gene. The CDR3 DNA reads TGTGCCAGCAGCCCCCTCGGACCGGGACAGGGTTACGGCTACACCTTC. Translation gives CASSPLGPGQGYGYTF.

The genes are TRBV7-9 and TRBJ1-5, with D possibly matching TRBD1 (6 bases). The CDR3 is 13 amino acids. Trimming took 3 bases from V and 8 from J, leaving 11 bases between them. Germline V gives CDR1 SEHNR, CDR2 FQNEAQ (reference sequence). In DNA form, the CDR3 reads TGTGCCAGCAGCTTTACACAGGGTGAGCCCCAGCATTTT. Translation gives CASSFTQGEPQHF.

This clone came up a few times. The CDR3 DNA follows: TGCGCCAGCAGCCAAGACAGAGACAGGAGAAATGAAAAACTGTTTTTT. This gives the protein CASSQDRDRRNEKLFF. J is TRBJ1-4 and V is TRBV4-1; D possibly corresponds to TRBD1 (6 bases). The germline CDR1 and CDR2 sequences are MGHRA and YSYEKL. The CDR3 runs 16 residues. The V end lost 0 bases, the J end lost 5 bases, and 13 bases lay between the germline ends.

This clone has just a few counts. This sample also contains other DNA sequences that code for the same CDR3. This sequence joins TRBV7-9 and TRBJ2-1; maybe TRBD1 (5 bases). Germline CDR1 reads SEHNR; CDR2 reads FQNEAQ (reference sequence). The V end was cut by 1 base, the J end by 4 bases, with 11 bases between. CDR3 length: 15 residues. The CDR3 is CASSLGQGTYNEQFF. CDR3 nucleotides: TGTGCCAGCAGCTTAGGCCAGGGTACGTACAATGAGCAGTTCTTC.